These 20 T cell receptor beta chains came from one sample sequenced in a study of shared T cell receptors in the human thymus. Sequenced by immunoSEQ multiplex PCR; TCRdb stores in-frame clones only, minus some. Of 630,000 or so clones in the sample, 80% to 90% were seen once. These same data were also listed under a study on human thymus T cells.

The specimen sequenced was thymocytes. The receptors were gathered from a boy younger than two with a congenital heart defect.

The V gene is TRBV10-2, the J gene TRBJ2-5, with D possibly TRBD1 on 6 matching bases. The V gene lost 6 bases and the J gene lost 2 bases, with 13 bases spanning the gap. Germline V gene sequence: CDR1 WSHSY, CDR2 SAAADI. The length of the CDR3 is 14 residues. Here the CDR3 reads CASSRRGPQETQYF. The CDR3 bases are TGCGCCAGCAGCCGCAGGGGTCCGCAAGAGACCCAGTACTTC.

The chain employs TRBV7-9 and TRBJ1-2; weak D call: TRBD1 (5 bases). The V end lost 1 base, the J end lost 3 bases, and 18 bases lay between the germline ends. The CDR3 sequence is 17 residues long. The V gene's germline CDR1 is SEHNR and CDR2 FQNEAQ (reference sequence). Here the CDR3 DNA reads TGTGCCAGCAGCTTAGAGTACGACAGATCTTACTACTATGGCTACACCTTC. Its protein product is CASSLEYDRSYYYGYTF.

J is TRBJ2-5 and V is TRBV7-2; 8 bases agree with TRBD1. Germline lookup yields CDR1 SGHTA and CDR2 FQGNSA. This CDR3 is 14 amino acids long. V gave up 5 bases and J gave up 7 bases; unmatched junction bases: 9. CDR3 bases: TGTGCCAGCAGCCCGGGGACAGGTTTCGCGACCCAGTACTTC. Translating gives CASSPGTGFATQYF.

DNA of the CDR3: TGCGCCAGCAGCCAATCGGACAGGCCCTCTGGGGCCAACGTCCTGACTTTC. Its translation: CASSQSDRPSGANVLTF. The chain uses TRBV4-1 and TRBJ2-6, with 7 positions matching TRBD1. After removal of 2 bases from V and 0 bases from J, the junction contained 4 bases not matched to a gene. This CDR3 comprises 17 residues. Germline V lookup: CDR1 MGHRA, CDR2 YSYEKL.

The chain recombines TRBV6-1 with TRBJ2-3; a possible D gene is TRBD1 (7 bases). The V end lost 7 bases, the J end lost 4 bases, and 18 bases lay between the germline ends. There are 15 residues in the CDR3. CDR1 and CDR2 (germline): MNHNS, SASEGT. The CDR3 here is CASMPLGRGADTQYF. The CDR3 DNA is TGTGCCAGCATGCCTCTGGGCAGGGGGGCAGATACGCAGTATTTT.

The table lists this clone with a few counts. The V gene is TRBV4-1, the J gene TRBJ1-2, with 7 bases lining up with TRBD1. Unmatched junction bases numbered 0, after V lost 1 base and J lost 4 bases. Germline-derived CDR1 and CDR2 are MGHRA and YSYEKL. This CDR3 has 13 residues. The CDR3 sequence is CASSQAGGYGYTF. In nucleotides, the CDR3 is TGCGCCAGCAGCCAAGCAGGGGGCTATGGCTACACCTTC.

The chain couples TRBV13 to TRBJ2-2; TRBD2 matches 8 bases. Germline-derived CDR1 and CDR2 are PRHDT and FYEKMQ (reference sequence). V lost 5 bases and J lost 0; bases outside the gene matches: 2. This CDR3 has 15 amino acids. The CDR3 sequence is CASSVSGTNTGELFF. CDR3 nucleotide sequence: TGTGCCAGCAGCGTTAGCGGGACGAACACCGGGGAGCTGTTTTTT.

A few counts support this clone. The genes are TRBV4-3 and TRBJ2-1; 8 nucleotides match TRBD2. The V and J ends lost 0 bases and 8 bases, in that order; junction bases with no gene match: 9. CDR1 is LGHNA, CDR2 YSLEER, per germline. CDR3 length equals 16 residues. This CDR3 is CASSQDRAGESDEQFF. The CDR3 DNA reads TGCGCCAGCAGCCAAGACCGAGCGGGAGAATCCGATGAGCAGTTCTTC.

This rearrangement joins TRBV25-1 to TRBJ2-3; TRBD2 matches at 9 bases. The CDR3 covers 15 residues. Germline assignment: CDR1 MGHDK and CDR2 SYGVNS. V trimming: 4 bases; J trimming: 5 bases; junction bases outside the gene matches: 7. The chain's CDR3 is CASSGRLAARDTQYF. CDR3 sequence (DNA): TGTGCCAGCAGTGGACGACTAGCGGCAAGAGATACGCAGTATTTT.

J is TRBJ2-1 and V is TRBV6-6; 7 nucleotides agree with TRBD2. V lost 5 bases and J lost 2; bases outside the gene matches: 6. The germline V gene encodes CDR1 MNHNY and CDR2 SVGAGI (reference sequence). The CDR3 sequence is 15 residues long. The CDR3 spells CASSGGRATYNEQFF. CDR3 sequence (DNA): TGTGCCAGCAGTGGGGGGAGGGCCACCTACAATGAGCAGTTCTTC.

Here the CDR3 DNA reads TGTGCCAGCAGTTTTTTTAGTCAGGGGTATTCACCCCTCCACTTT. It codes for CASSFFSQGYSPLHF. V is TRBV28 and J is TRBJ1-6, with a possible D match to TRBD1 (6 bases). The CDR3 is 15 residues long. V dropped 3 bases and J dropped 8 bases, with 14 bases sitting between them. CDR1 MDHEN and CDR2 SYDVKM come from the germline V gene.

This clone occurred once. CDR3 region: CASSIVAYREANNEQFF. The CDR3 DNA follows: TGTGCCAGTAGTATAGTAGCCTATCGGGAGGCCAACAATGAGCAGTTCTTC. V and J are TRBV19 and TRBJ2-1; TRBD2 agrees at 7 bases. Germline CDR1 reads LNHDA; CDR2 reads SQIVND (reference sequence). V dropped 1 base and J dropped 5; count of bases not matched to a gene: 11. The CDR3 extends over 17 amino acids.

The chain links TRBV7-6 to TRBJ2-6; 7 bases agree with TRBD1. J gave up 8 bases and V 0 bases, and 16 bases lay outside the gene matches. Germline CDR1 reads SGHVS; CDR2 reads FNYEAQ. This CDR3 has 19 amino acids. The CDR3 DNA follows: TGTGCCAGCAGCTTAGCTTGGGGTGACAGGGTCCTTCGGACCAACGTCCTGACTTTC. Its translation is CASSLAWGDRVLRTNVLTF.

This chain's CDR3 is CASSNKGRGQPQHF. The CDR3 DNA is TGTGCCAGTAGTAATAAGGGAAGGGGTCAGCCCCAGCATTTT. V and J are TRBV19 and TRBJ1-5; possibly TRBD1 for D (5 bases). Germline V gene sequence: CDR1 LNHDA, CDR2 SQIVND (reference sequence). With 4 bases removed from V and 6 bases from J, the gap between germline ends came to 13 bases. The CDR3 consists of 14 residues.

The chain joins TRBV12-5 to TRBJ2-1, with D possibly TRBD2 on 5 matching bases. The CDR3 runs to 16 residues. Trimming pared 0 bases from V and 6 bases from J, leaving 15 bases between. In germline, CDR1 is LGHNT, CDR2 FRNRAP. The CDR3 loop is CASGLVPLAWGNEQFF. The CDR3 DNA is TGTGCTAGTGGTTTGGTACCCCTAGCTTGGGGCAATGAGCAGTTCTTC.

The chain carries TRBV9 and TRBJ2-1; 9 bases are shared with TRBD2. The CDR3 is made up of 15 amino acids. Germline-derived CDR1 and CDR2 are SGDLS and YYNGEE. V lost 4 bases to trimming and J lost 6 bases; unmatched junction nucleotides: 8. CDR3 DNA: TGTGCCAGCAGCCCTGCTAGCGGGGTGCTCAATGAGCAGTTCTTC. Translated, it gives CASSPASGVLNEQFF. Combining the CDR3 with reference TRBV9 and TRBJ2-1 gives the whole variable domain DSGVTQTPKHLITATGQRVTLRCSPRSGDLSVYWYQQSLDQGLQFLIQYYNGEERAKGNILERFSAQQFPDLHSELNLSSLELGDSALYFCASSPASGVLNEQFFGPGTRLTVL.

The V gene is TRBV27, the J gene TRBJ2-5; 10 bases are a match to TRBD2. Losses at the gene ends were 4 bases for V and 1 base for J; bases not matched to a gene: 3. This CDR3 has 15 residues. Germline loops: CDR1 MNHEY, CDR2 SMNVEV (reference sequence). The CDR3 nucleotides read TGTGCCAGCAGTTCGAAGCGGGGGGGCCAAGAGACCCAGTACTTC. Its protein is CASSSKRGGQETQYF.

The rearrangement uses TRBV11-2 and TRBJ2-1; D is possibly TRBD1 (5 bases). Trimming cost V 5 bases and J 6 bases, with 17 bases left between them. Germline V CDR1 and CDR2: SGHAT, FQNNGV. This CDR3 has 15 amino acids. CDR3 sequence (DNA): TGTGCCAGCAGCCCGACTGTGGGGCGTCTCAATGAGCAGTTCTTC. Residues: CASSPTVGRLNEQFF.

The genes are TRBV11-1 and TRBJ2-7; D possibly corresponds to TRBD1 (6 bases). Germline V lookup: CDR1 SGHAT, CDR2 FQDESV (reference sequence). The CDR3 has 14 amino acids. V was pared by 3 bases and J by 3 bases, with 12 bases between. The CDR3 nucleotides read TGTGCCAGCAGCTTTAACGGGACAAGCTACGAGCAGTACTTC. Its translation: CASSFNGTSYEQYF.

CDR3 coding DNA: TGTGCCAGCAGCTTCGGACGGGACAGGAGTGGGGCCAACGTCCTGACTTTC. As protein: CASSFGRDRSGANVLTF. V usage is TRBV5-6 and J usage is TRBJ2-6; 8 nucleotides match TRBD1. Per germline, CDR1 SGHDT and CDR2 YYEEEE. V dropped 2 bases and J dropped 3; count of bases not matched to a gene: 7. This CDR3 comprises 17 residues.